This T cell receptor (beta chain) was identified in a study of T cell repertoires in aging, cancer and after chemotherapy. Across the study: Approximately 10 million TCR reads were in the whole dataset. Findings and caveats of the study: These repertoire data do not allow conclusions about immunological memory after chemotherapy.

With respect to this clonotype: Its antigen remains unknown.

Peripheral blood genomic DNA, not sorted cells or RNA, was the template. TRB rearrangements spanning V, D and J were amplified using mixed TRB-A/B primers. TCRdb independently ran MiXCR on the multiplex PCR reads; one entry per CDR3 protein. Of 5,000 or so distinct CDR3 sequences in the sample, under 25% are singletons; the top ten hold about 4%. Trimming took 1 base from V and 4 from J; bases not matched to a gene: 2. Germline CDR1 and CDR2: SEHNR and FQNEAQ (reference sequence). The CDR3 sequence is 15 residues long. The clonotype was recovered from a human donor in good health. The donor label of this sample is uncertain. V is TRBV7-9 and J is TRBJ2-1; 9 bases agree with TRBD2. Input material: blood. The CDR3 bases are TGTGCCAGCAGCTTAGGACTAGCGGAATACAATGAGCAGTTCTTC. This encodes CASSLGLAEYNEQFF.